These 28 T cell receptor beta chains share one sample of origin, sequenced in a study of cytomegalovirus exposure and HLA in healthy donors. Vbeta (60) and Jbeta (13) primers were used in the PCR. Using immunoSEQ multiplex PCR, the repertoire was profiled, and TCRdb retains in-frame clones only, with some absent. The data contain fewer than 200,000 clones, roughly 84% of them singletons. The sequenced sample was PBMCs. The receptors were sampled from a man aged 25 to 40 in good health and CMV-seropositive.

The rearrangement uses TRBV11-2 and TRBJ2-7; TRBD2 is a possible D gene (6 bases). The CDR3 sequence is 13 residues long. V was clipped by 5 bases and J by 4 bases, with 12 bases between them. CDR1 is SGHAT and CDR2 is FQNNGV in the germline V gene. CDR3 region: CASSLRGEYEQYV. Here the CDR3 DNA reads TGTGCCAGCAGCCTACGCGGGGAATACGAGCAGTACGTC.

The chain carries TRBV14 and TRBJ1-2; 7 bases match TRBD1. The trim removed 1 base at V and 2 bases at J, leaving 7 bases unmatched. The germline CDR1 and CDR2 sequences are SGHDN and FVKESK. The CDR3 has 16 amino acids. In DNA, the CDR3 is TGTGCCAGCAGCCAAGTAGGGGTAGGGGGCAACTATGGCTACACCTTC. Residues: CASSQVGVGGNYGYTF.

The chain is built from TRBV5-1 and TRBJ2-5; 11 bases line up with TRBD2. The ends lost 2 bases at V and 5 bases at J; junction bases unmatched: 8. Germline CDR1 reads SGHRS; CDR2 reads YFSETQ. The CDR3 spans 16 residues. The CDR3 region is CASSFGTSGGGETQYF. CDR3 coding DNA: TGCGCCAGCAGCTTTGGGACTAGCGGAGGGGGGGAGACCCAGTACTTC.

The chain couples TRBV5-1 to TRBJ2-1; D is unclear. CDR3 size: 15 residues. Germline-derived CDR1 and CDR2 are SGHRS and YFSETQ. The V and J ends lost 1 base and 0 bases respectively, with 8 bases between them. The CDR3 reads CASSLTGNSYNEQFF. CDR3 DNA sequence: TGCGCCAGCAGCTTGACGGGTAACTCCTACAATGAGCAGTTCTTC.

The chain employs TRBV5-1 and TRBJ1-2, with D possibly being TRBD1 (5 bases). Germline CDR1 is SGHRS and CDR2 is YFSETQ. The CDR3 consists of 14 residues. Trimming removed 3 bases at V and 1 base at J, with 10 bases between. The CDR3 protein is CASSSADSNYGYTF. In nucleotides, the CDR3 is TGCGCCAGCAGCTCGGCCGACAGTAACTATGGCTACACCTTC.

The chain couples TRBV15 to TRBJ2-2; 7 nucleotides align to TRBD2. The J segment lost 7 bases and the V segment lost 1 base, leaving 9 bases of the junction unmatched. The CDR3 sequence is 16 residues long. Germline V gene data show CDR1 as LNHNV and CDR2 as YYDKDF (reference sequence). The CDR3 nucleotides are TGTGCCACCAGCAGAGCTGTGGCGGGAGCGGGCGGGGAGCTGTTTTTT. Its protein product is CATSRAVAGAGGELFF.

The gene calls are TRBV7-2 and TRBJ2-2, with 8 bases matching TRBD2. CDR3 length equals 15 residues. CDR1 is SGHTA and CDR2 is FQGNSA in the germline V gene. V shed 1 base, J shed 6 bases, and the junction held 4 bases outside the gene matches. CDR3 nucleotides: TGTGCCAGCAGCTTAGTAGCGGGAAGGCCCGGGGAGCTGTTTTTT. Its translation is CASSLVAGRPGELFF.

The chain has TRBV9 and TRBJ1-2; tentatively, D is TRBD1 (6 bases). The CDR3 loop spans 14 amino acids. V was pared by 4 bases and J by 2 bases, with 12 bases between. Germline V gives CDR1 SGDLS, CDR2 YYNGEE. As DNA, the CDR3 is TGTGCCAGCAGCACTGTCGGACAGAACTATGGCTACACCTTC. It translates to CASSTVGQNYGYTF.

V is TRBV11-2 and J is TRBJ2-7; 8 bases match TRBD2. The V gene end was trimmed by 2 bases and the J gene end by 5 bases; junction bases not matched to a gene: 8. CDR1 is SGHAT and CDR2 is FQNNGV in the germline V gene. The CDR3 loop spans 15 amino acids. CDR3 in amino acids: CASSLSTTSGDEQYF. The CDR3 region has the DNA TGTGCCAGCAGCTTAAGTACCACTAGCGGCGACGAGCAGTACTTC.

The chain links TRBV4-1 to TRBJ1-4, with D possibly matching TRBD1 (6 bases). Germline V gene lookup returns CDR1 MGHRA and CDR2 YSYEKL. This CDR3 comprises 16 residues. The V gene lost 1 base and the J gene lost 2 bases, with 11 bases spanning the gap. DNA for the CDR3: TGCGCCAGCAGCCAAGCGCAGGGGTCGACTAATGAAAAACTGTTTTTT. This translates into CASSQAQGSTNEKLFF.

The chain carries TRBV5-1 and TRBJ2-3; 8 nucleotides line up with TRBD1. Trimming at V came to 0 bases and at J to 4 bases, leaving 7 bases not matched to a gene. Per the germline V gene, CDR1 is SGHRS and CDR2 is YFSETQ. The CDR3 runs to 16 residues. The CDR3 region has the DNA TGCGCCAGCAGCTTGGCAGGACAGGGCGGGGCAGATACGCAGTATTTT. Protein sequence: CASSLAGQGGADTQYF.

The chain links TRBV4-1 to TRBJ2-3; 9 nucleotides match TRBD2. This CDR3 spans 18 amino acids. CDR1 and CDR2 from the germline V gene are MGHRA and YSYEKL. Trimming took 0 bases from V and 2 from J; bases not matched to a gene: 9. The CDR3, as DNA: TGCGCCAGCAGCCAAGATAAGGGGCTAGCGGGGATCACAGATACGCAGTATTTT. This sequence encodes CASSQDKGLAGITDTQYF.

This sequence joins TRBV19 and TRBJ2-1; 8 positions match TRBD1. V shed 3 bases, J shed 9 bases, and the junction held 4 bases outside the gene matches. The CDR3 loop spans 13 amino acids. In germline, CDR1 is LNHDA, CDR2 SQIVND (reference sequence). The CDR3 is CASSIWDRSEQFF. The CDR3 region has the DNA TGTGCCAGTAGTATTTGGGACAGGTCTGAGCAGTTCTTC.

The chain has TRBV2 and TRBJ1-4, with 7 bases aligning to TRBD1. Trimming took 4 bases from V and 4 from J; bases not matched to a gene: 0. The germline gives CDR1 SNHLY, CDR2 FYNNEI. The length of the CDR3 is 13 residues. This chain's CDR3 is CASSGQGNEKLFF. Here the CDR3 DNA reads TGTGCCAGCAGTGGACAGGGTAATGAAAAACTGTTTTTT.

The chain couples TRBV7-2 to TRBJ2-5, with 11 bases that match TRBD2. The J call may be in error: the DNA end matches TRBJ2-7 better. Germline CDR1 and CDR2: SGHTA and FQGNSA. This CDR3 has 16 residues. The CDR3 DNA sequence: TGTGCCAGCAGCTTATATACTAGCGGGAGATCCTACGAGCAGTACTTC. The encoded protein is CASSLYTSGRSYEQYF.

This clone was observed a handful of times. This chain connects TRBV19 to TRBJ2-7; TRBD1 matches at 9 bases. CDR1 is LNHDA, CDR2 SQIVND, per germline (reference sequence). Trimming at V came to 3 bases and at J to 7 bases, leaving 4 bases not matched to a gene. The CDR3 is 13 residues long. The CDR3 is CASSITGGREQYV. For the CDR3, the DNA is TGTGCCAGTAGTATCACAGGGGGCCGTGAGCAGTACGTC.

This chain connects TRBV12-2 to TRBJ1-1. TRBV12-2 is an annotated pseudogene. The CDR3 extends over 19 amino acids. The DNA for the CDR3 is TGTGCAAGTCGCTCCAGAGGGCAGGAAGGCGGACGACGGTGGACTGAAGCTTTCTTT. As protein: CASRSRGQEGGRRWTEAFF.

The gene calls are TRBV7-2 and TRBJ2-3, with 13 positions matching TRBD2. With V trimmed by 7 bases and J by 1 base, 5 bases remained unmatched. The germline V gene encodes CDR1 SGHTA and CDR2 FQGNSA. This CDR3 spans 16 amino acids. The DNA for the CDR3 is TGTGCCAGCACACTAGCGGGAGGGCGGGGCACAGATACGCAGTATTTT. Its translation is CASTLAGGRGTDTQYF.

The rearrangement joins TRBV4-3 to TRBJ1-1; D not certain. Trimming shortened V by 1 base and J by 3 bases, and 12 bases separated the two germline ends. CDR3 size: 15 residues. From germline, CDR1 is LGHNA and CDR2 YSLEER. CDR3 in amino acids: CASSQVRSEDTEAFF. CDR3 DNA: TGCGCCAGCAGCCAAGTTAGGTCGGAGGACACTGAAGCTTTCTTT.

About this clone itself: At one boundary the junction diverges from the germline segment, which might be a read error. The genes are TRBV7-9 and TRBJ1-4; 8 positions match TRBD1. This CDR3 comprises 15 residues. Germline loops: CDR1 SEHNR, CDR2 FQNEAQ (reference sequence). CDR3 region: CSSISLDRGVGKLFF. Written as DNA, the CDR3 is TGTTCCAGCATCTCCTTAGACAGGGGCGTAGGAAAACTGTTTTTT.

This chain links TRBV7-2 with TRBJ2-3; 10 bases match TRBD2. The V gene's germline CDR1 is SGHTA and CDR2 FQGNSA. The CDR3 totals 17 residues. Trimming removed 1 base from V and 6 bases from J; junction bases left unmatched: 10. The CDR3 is CASSLGPSGGGVDTQYF. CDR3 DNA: TGTGCCAGCAGCTTAGGTCCTAGCGGGGGAGGTGTGGATACGCAGTATTTT.

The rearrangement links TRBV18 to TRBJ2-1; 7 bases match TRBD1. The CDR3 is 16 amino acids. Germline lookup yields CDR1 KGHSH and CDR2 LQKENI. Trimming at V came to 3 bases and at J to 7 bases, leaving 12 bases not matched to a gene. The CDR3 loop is CASSPGRQGIGNEQFF. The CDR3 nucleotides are TGTGCCAGCTCACCTGGTAGACAGGGTATCGGGAATGAGCAGTTCTTC.

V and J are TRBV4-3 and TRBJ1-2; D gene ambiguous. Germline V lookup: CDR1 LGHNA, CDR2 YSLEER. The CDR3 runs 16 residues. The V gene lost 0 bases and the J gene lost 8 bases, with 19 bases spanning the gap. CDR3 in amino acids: CASSQERTGGIGGYTF. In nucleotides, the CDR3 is TGCGCCAGCAGCCAAGAGAGGACCGGCGGGATAGGCGGCTACACCTTC.

The CDR3 protein is CASSQTGRYEAFF. CDR3 DNA: TGTGCCAGCAGCCAGACAGGCCGATACGAAGCTTTCTTT. The genes are TRBV6-6 and TRBJ1-1, with TRBD1 as a possible D gene (6 bases). The CDR3 runs to 13 residues. Between the trimmed V and J ends, which lost 6 bases and 8 bases, there was a span of 16 bases. The V gene's germline CDR1 is MNHNY and CDR2 SVGAGI (reference sequence).

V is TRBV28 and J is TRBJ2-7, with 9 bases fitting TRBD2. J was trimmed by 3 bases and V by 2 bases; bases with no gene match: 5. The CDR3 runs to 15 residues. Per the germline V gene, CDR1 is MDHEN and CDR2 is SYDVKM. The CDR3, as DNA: TGTGCCAGCAGTTTAGCTAGCGGGGATTACTACGAGCAGTACGTC. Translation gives CASSLASGDYYEQYV.

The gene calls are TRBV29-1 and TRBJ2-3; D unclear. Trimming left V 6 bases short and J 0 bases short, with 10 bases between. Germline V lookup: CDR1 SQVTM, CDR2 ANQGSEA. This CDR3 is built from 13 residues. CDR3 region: CSVELSSTDTQYF. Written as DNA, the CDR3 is TGCAGCGTGGAACTTTCTAGCACAGATACGCAGTATTTT.

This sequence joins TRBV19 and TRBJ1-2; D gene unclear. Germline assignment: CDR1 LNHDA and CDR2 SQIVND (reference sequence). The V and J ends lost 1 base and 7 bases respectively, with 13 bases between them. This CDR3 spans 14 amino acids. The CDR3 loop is CASSIGPGTLGYTF. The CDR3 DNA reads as TGTGCCAGTAGTATAGGCCCAGGAACCCTTGGCTACACCTTC.

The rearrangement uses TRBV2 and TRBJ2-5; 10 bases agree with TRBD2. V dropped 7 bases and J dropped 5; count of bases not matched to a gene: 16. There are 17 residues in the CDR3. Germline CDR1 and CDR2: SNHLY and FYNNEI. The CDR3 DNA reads TGTGCCAGCAATTCGGCTAGCGGGAGAGCCCCCCGTGAGACCCAGTACTTC. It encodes CASNSASGRAPRETQYF.